The source of this T cell receptor (beta chain) is a study of Ad26.COV2.S vaccination and SARS-CoV-2 variants. V lost 3 bases to trimming and J lost 3 bases; unmatched junction nucleotides: 11. Germline lookup yields CDR1 LNHDA and CDR2 SQIVND (reference sequence). This CDR3 is 16 amino acids long. Sequencing used immunoSEQ multiplex PCR; TCRdb keeps in-frame clones, though not all of them. The sample includes roughly 500,000 clones, nearly 90% of them seen just once. In its sample, this clone was seen once. Treatment indicated: roughly 19 received Ad26.COV2.S at low or high dose, single or two shots; 5 received placebo; per-sample allocation not given. Day 63 after the first vaccine or placebo injection was the time point for sampling.

The gene calls are TRBV19 and TRBJ2-7, with TRBD1 matching 7 bases. The TCR was taken from a person aged 18-60 years who received the Ad26.COV2.S COVID-19 vaccine or a placebo. The sample consisted of peripheral blood, taken in a trial of Ad26.COV2.S vaccine versus placebo. The CDR3 region has the DNA TGTGCCAGTAGTATTCGTCGAGGGGGCCTCTACTACGAGCAGTACTTC. Translated: CASSIRRGGLYYEQYF. The complete variable domain, with remaining parts taken from reference TRBV19 and TRBJ2-7, reads DGGITQSPKYLFRKEGQNVTLSCEQNLNHDAMYWYRQDPGQGLRLIYYSQIVNDFQKGDIAEGYSVSREKKESFPLTVTSAQKNPTAFYLCASSIRRGGLYYEQYFGPGTRLTVT.